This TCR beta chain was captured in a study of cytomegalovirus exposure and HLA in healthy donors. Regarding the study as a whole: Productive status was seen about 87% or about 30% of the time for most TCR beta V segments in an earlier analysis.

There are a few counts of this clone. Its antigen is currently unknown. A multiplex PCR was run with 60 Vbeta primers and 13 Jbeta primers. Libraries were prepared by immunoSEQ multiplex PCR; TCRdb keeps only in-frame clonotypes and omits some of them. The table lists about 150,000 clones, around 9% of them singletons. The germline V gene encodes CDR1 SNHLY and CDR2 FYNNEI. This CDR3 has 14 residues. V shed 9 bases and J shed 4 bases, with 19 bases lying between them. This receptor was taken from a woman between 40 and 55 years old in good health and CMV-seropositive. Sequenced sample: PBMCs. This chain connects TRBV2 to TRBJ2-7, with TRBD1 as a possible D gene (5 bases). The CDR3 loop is CASSQQGIGYEQYF. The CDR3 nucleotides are TGTGCCAGTAGTCAGCAGGGAATCGGGTACGAGCAGTACTTC.